This TCR beta chain was sequenced for a study of identical twins. cDNA molecules carried unique molecular identifiers, and template switching added a universal primer site. TCRdb reprocessed the 5' RACE reads with MiXCR, giving one entry per CDR3 protein. The sample records about 280,000 distinct CDR3 sequences, more than 6.5% being singletons. This CDR3 has 14 residues. Germline assignment: CDR1 DFQATT and CDR2 SNEGSKA (reference sequence). The V and J ends lost 1 base and 9 bases respectively, with 16 bases between them. This clonotype has a count of ten or more. This sample was shared with a second study, whose subject was yellow fever vaccine responses in identical twins.

The J gene is TRBJ2-1, the V gene TRBV20-1; D gene uncertain. Sequencing was done on a sample of memory (CD45RO+) T cells sorted from blood. The TCR sequence derives from a young woman in good health. Written as DNA, the CDR3 is TGCAGTGCTAGAGCTGCTAGTGGGGAAGGTGAGCAGTTCTTC. It specifies CSARAASGEGEQFF.